This TCR beta chain is from a study of blood T cell repertoires in COVID-19. About the research overall: Spain, Italy and the United States supplied samples that represented acute and convalescent COVID-19.

This CDR3 region has 15 residues. Trimming took off 2 bases at V and 9 bases at J, with 14 bases between the two ends. The germline CDR1 and CDR2 sequences are MNHEY and SVGAGI. Assay: immunoSEQ multiplex PCR; the TCRdb copy retains only in-frame clones and omits some. The data contain about 190,000 clones, 65% to 80% of them seen just once; the ten biggest clones take up roughly 12%. J is TRBJ1-6 and V is TRBV6-5; no definite D call. Sequenced material: peripheral blood. The source is a woman between 50 and 59 years old with acute or convalescent COVID-19. DNA of the CDR3: TGTGCCAGCAGTTACGGGCAGGCCGGTGGTTCACCCCTCCACTTT. Translation: CASSYGQAGGSPLHF.